This TCR beta chain is from a study of vaccination effects on CD4 cells after COVID-19. CD4+ T cells were isolated after 10 days of culture. In regard to this clone: Its target is unknown.

TCRdb keeps only in-frame clones here, not all; method: immunoSEQ multiplex PCR. The sample has 45,000 to 60,000 clones, 76% seen once; the top ten hold 10% to 15%. This specimen was CD4+ T cells from PBMCs cultured without peptide, taken before COVID-19 vaccination. This receptor was taken from a human donor who had a prior SARS-CoV-2 infection.

The CDR3 spells CASSFLGQGSETQYF. The CDR3 DNA follows: TGTGCCAGCAGTTTCCTGGGACAGGGTAGTGAGACCCAGTACTTC. The rearrangement links TRBV27 to TRBJ2-5; 9 nucleotides match TRBD1. Germline V gene data show CDR1 as MNHEY and CDR2 as SMNVEV (reference sequence). V lost 3 bases, J lost 5 bases, and 7 bases stayed unmatched. This CDR3 has 15 residues.